This T cell receptor (beta chain) was profiled in a study of T cells in Graves' hyperthyroidism and ophthalmopathy. Amplification of TCR beta CDR3 regions used RNA as the template. First-round RT-PCR targeting the TCR CDR3 was performed with the HTBI primer set. From the multiplex PCR reads, TCRdb called clonotypes with MiXCR, one entry per CDR3 protein. The table has under 450,000 distinct CDR3 sequences, approximately 14% seen once. Trimming took 4 bases from V and 0 from J; bases not matched to a gene: 8. Looked up from germline, CDR1 is SQVTM and CDR2 is ANQGSEA. The length of the CDR3 is 15 residues. This clonotype was observed many times.

Sequencing was done on a sample of blood. The clonotype was recovered from a young woman with Graves' hyperthyroidism. This chain uses TRBV29-1 with TRBJ2-7; the match to TRBD1 covers 8 bases. Here the CDR3 DNA reads TGCAGCGTTGGCTTGGGACAGGTGAGCTCCTACGAGCAGTACTTC. Translation: CSVGLGQVSSYEQYF.